This T cell receptor (beta chain) was identified during a study of shared clonotypes between healthy human individuals. Study-wide background: Per donor, CD8 memory used one plate, CD8 naive used two, CD4 memory used three and CD4 naive used three.

CDR3 size: 14 residues. Germline V gene sequence: CDR1 MRHNA, CDR2 SNTAGT. V gave up 2 bases and J gave up 9 bases, with 14 bases separating them. Assay used: immunoSEQ multiplex PCR; TCRdb lists only in-frame clones, some missing. The sample has 2,500,000 or so clones; roughly 93% are singletons. This clone was seen a single time. Antigen unknown. Whole-study findings and limits: What naive subsets generally showed was a larger estimated richness than memory subsets showed. Approximately 5.4% of naive CD4 clonotypes were common to a handful of donors.

This TCR derives from a young man in good health. Some clones in this sample may be carry-over from other donors' samples. The chain combines TRBV6-4 with TRBJ1-5; unclear D gene. Sequenced sample: naive CD4+ T cells from PBMCs. The sample's subset: CD45RA+ positively selected. The CDR3 DNA is TGTGCCAGCAGTGACACGGGAGGAGGGCGGCCCCAGCATTTT. Its protein is CASSDTGGGRPQHF.